This record covers a single T cell receptor beta chain. Antigen specificity is unknown. The data were taken from a study of T cell responses to AZD1222 COVID-19 vaccine. The protocol was immunoSEQ multiplex PCR, while the TCRdb copy is restricted to in-frame clones and leaves out a portion. The data contain some 100,000 clones, around 87% of them singletons. Second-dose schedules of about 4 or about 12 weeks were combined. Points from the study as a whole: Nearly half of unique spike-specific TCRs reportedly avoided B.1.351 and B.1.1.7 mutated regions. Donor demographics were predominantly white British with a female majority; clonal diversity may be underestimated. Vaccine-related CD4 TCRs covered spike, predominating at 160-218 and 743-854.

The V gene's germline CDR1 is MNHNY and CDR2 SVGAGI (reference sequence). The CDR3 extends over 11 amino acids. V lost 5 bases to trimming and J lost 15 bases, with 11 bases between them. The sequences come from peripheral blood, collected 28 days after the second AZD1222 dose. The gene calls are TRBV6-6 and TRBJ1-6, with D maybe TRBD1 (5 bases). The TCR comes from an adult who received the AZD1222 COVID-19 vaccine. In DNA form, the CDR3 reads TGTGCCAGCAGTAGCCGGGACGGCCTCCACTTT. Amino acid sequence: CASSSRDGLHF.